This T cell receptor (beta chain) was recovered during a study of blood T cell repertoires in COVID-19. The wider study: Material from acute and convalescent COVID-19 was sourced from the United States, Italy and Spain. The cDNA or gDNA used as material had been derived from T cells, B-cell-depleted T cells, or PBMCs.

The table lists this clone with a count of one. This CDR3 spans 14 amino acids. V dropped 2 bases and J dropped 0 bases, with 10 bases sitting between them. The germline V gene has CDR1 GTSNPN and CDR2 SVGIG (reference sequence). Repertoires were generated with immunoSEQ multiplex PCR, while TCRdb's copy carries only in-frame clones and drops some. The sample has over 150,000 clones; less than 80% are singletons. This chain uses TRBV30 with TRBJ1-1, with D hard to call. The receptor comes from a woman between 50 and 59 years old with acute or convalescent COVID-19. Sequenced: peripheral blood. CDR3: CAWSSFPLNTEAFF. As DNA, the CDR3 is TGTGCCTGGAGTAGCTTCCCGTTGAACACTGAAGCTTTCTTT.